The 10 T cell receptor beta chains in this list originate from one sample, sequenced in a study of cytomegalovirus exposure and HLA in healthy donors. The PCR made use of 60 Vbeta and 13 Jbeta primers. Data came from immunoSEQ multiplex PCR; TCRdb stores just in-frame clones and leaves some out. Seen here are around 160,000 clones, roughly 87% observed once, and the top ten hold about 4%. The material sequenced was PBMCs. All receptors derive from a man aged 50 to 59 in good health and CMV-seropositive.

A single count supports this clone. The chain carries TRBV4-1 and TRBJ2-7, with TRBD2 matching over 9 bases. The junction had 4 bases not matched to a gene; V was cut back by 3 bases and J by 4 bases. The CDR3 is made up of 14 amino acids. Germline CDR1 and CDR2: MGHRA and YSYEKL. Written as DNA, the CDR3 is TGCGCCAGCAGCCACGACGCGGGAGGGTACGAGCAGTACTTC. This translates into CASSHDAGGYEQYF.

The chain combines TRBV7-2 with TRBJ1-1; a possible D gene is TRBD1 (6 bases). The ends were cut back, 3 bases at V and 0 bases at J, with 8 bases in the middle. Germline CDR1 is SGHTA and CDR2 is FQGNSA. CDR3 length: 14 amino acids. Here the CDR3 DNA reads TGTGCCAGCAGCTTCGGGGGGCTGAACACTGAAGCTTTCTTT. It translates to CASSFGGLNTEAFF.

The rearrangement uses TRBV9 and TRBJ2-5, with 14 bases matching TRBD2. The CDR3 is 17 residues long. Looked up from germline, CDR1 is SGDLS and CDR2 is YYNGEE. The V and J ends lost 1 base and 1 base, in that order; junction bases with no gene match: 3. CDR3 residues: CASSVSGLAGGQETQYF. Here the CDR3 DNA reads TGTGCCAGCAGCGTAAGTGGACTAGCGGGGGGCCAAGAGACCCAGTACTTC.

This sequence joins TRBV19 and TRBJ1-1; weak D call: TRBD1 (5 bases). The germline V gene has CDR1 LNHDA and CDR2 SQIVND (reference sequence). This CDR3 comprises 13 residues. Trimming shortened V by 4 bases and J by 5 bases, and 11 bases separated the two germline ends. The CDR3 nucleotides read TGTGCCAGTAGTAAATGGGAGGGGACTGAAGCTTTCTTT. Translating it yields CASSKWEGTEAFF. Full variable domain (rest looked up from reference TRBV19 and TRBJ1-1): DGGITQSPKYLFRKEGQNVTLSCEQNLNHDAMYWYRQDPGQGLRLIYYSQIVNDFQKGDIAEGYSVSREKKESFPLTVTSAQKNPTAFYLCASSKWEGTEAFFGQGTRLTVV.

In the case of this clone: At one boundary the junction diverges from the germline segment, which might be a read error. The V gene is TRBV4-2, the J gene TRBJ2-5; TRBD1 matches at 9 bases. This CDR3 region has 17 residues. The germline CDR1 and CDR2 sequences are LGHNA and YNFKEQ. CDR3 protein: CASSQTIGTGKQETRYF. The CDR3 region has the DNA TGTGCCAGCAGCCAAACCATCGGGACAGGGAAACAAGAGACCCGGTACTTC.

The DNA for the CDR3 is TGCGCCAGCAGCTTCCCTCCCGGACAGGGGCCAGATACGCAGTATTTT. The encoded protein is CASSFPPGQGPDTQYF. The chain has TRBV5-1 and TRBJ2-3, with TRBD1 identical over 9 bases. The CDR3 runs to 16 residues. CDR1 and CDR2 from the germline V gene are SGHRS and YFSETQ. The V gene end was trimmed by 2 bases and the J gene end by 4 bases; junction bases not matched to a gene: 8.

The V gene is TRBV7-9, the J gene TRBJ2-5; D is ambiguous. The V gene's germline CDR1 is SEHNR and CDR2 FQNEAQ (reference sequence). Trimming cost V 0 bases and J 2 bases, with 10 bases left between them. The CDR3 runs 15 residues. CDR3 sequence (DNA): TGTGCCAGCAGCTTAGCGCTTTCAGGACAAGAGACCCAGTACTTC. Residues: CASSLALSGQETQYF.

The rearrangement uses TRBV7-8 and TRBJ2-6; 8 bases match TRBD1. Germline values: CDR1 SGHVS, CDR2 FQNEAQ. The CDR3 is 16 residues long. The trim removed 1 base at V and 4 bases at J, leaving 3 bases unmatched. The CDR3 loop is CASSLGTGNGANVLTF. The CDR3, as DNA: TGTGCCAGCAGCTTAGGGACAGGGAACGGGGCCAACGTCCTGACTTTC.

The chain links TRBV18 to TRBJ1-2; D not certain. V shed 3 bases and J shed 0 bases, with 8 bases lying between them. The CDR3 is made up of 14 amino acids. Germline V gene data show CDR1 as KGHSH and CDR2 as LQKENI. In DNA form, the CDR3 reads TGTGCCAGCTCACCGACTGTAGCTAACTATGGCTACACCTTC. Encoded protein: CASSPTVANYGYTF.

The chain uses TRBV25-1 and TRBJ2-1; 8 bases align to TRBD1. The V segment lost 3 bases and the J segment 9 bases; nucleotides outside the gene matches: 4. CDR3 size: 13 residues. CDR1 and CDR2 from the germline V gene are MGHDK and SYGVNS. DNA for the CDR3: TGTGCCAGCAGTGATCCAGGGGGCGGTGAGCAGTTCTTC. Translation gives CASSDPGGGEQFF. The complete variable domain, with remaining parts taken from reference TRBV25-1 and TRBJ2-1, reads EADIYQTPRYLVIGTGKKITLECSQTMGHDKMYWYQQDPGMELHLIHYSYGVNSTEKGDLSSESTVSRIRTEHFPLTLESARPSHTSQYLCASSDPGGGEQFFGPGTRLTVL.